This T cell receptor (beta chain) came from a study of identifying expanded T cells in peripheral blood. Points from the study as a whole: Over around two and four weeks, about 15 and 19 clones changed, versus roughly 1.1 between replicates. Variance in clone template counts between approximately 2-week samples significantly increased with total template count across all healthy donors.

Germline CDR1 is MNHEY and CDR2 is SVGAGI. The CDR3 spans 15 residues. Trimming removed 0 bases from V and 4 bases from J; junction bases left unmatched: 4. The protocol was immunoSEQ multiplex PCR, while the TCRdb copy is restricted to in-frame clones and leaves out a portion. The sample yields around 130,000 clones, around nine tenths seen once. Collection occurred without any documented infections or immune events in donors. Concerning this clone itself: The antigen remains unidentified.

The genes are TRBV6-5 and TRBJ2-5, with 8 bases matching TRBD2. Specimen: blood. This sequence was found in a person between 18 and 75 years old in good health. Here the CDR3 DNA reads TGTGCCAGCAGTTACTCCCGGGGGGGCCGAGAGACCCAGTACTTC. Translated, it gives CASSYSRGGRETQYF.